The clone carrying this T cell receptor (beta chain) was picked up a small number of times. The sample belongs to a study of Ad26.COV2.S vaccination and SARS-CoV-2 variants. Repertoires were generated with immunoSEQ multiplex PCR, while TCRdb's copy carries only in-frame clones and drops some. This table holds 350,000 to 450,000 clones, around 92% found once. Indicated treatment: roughly 19 received Ad26.COV2.S at low or high dose, single or two shots; several received placebo; per-sample allocation not given. Samples were taken on day 63 after the first vaccine or placebo injection. CDR1 and CDR2 from the germline V gene are MGHRA and YSYEKL. There are 15 residues in the CDR3. Trimming took 4 bases from V and 9 from J; bases not matched to a gene: 11.

This TCR derives from a person aged 18-60 years who received the Ad26.COV2.S COVID-19 vaccine or a placebo. Sample: peripheral blood, taken in a trial of Ad26.COV2.S vaccine versus placebo. V usage is TRBV4-1 and J usage is TRBJ2-7; 11 bases agree with TRBD2. CDR3 in DNA: TGCGCCAGCAGCCCCGTAGCGGGGGGGACCTCTGCGCAGTACTTC. It specifies CASSPVAGGTSAQYF.